This record concerns one T cell receptor (beta chain) sequence. In this sample, this clonotype turned up many times. This clone's antigen is unknown. No base quality values were provided; no much bigger clone lies one nucleotide off. Sequenced using an Illumina NovaSeq 6000. Using 5'RACE with constant-segment primers, TCRalpha and TCRbeta cDNA libraries were constructed, with sample barcodes and unique molecular identifiers added in the process. Trizol reagent was used to extract RNA from every sample. The libraries were amplified in two PCR steps, and the second step added a second sample barcode and Illumina TruSeq adapters. Sequencing of libraries was performed on an Illumina NovaSeq with 2 x 150 bp paired-end reads. The source study handled its data this way. The reads were demultiplexed and collapsed into UMI-guided consensus sequences using migec v1.2.7. Using mixcr v2.1.11, the UMI consensuses were aligned to TRA and TRB V and J templates and assembled into clonotypes. Expanded or contracted clonotypes were those called significant by both edgeR and NoisET, with noise models trained on biological replicates. For edgeR calls, a false discovery rate-adjusted p below 0.01 and a log2 fold-change threshold of 1 were applied. As an exploratory analysis of dynamics, max-normalized trajectories of the 1000 most abundant clonotypes were examined by PCA with hierarchical clustering. Separately sequenced CD4+ and CD8+ repertoires were used to assign the CD4 or CD8 phenotype of responding clones. In-frame beta chains were kept once TCRdb had trimmed the public reads at Q25 with fastp and called clones with MiXCR. Identical CDR3 proteins give one entry, which carries the most common genes and DNA. These V and J calls originate from TCRdb's pipeline instead of the authors' own analysis. The sample table holds about 270,000 distinct CDR3 sequences, of which about 16% were seen once. Roughly 25% of the sample goes to the ten largest clones.

Ficoll-Paque density gradient centrifugation was the method used to isolate PBMCs. The data derive from a study of T-cell memory formation after mild COVID-19 (dated by TCRdb to the early 2020s). General notes on the study: Most TCR sequence clusters were specific to one of the two donors. T-cell clones expanding and contracting after mild COVID-19 in a couple of donors were tracked by longitudinal TCRalpha and TCRbeta repertoire sequencing. The cohort comprised two young, previously healthy adult volunteers, one female and one male.

What the work shows at the level of the full study, not this receptor alone: Only a couple of mild cases were covered by the study, and larger cohorts that include severe cases with pre-infection samples were considered necessary. Some responding clones were found in pre-infection memory, which suggests that pre-existing cross-reactive memory T cells took part in the SARS-CoV-2 response. Contracting CD4+ clones were found mainly in CM and EM memory subsets, while CD8+ clones were enriched in EMRA. Clones that contracted from day 15 to 85 showed balanced CD4/CD8 phenotypes, whereas a second wave of clones that expanded from day 15 to 37 leaned towards CD4+. SARS-CoV-2 specificity was not confirmed for the second-wave clones peaking on day 37.

Trimming costs V 5 bases and J 4 bases, and their ends lie 12 bases apart. From cysteine to phenylalanine, the CDR3 is 13 amino acids long. Only the CDR3 region is kept as DNA, spanning 39 bases read in frame from base 1. The origin of this receptor is a man aged 18 to 30 who had mild COVID-19 (a few samples of this study predate the infection). The sample titles of this study are shuffled in the database, so cell type and time point are left out; the donor was told from shared clones. This receptor chain uses TRBV12-3 or TRBV12-4 and TRBJ2-7, with TRBD1 as a weak D call on 5 bases. The sequencing input was PBMCs or a T cell subset sorted from them (not recorded which). CDR3 region: CASSPTRVYEQYF. The DNA is TGTGCCAGCAGTCCGACCAGGGTATACGAGCAGTACTTC.